This entry lists 31 T cell receptor beta chains sequenced from one sample in a study of blood T cell repertoires in COVID-19. Measured with immunoSEQ multiplex PCR; TCRdb has only the in-frame clones, and not every one. The sample includes about 190,000 clones, roughly four fifths of them seen just once. The specimen sequenced was peripheral blood. Receptors were obtained from a woman aged 25 to 45 with acute or convalescent COVID-19.

This sequence joins TRBV30 and TRBJ1-2; perhaps TRBD1 as D (6 bases). The CDR3 runs 13 residues. Trimming took 0 bases from V and 5 from J, leaving 10 bases between them. Germline CDR1 reads GTSNPN; CDR2 reads SVGIG (reference sequence). In nucleotides, the CDR3 is TGTGCCTGGAGTGTAAGTCAGGGGTATGGCTACACCTTC. This translates into CAWSVSQGYGYTF.

The V and J genes are TRBV29-1 and TRBJ1-2; D is unresolved. Trimming shortened V by 5 bases and J by 8 bases, and 9 bases separated the two germline ends. The CDR3 runs to 10 residues. Germline V gene data show CDR1 as SQVTM and CDR2 as ANQGSEA. The CDR3 nucleotides read TGCAGCGTTCCGGGAAACGGCTACACCTTC. Protein: CSVPGNGYTF.

The chain employs TRBV9 and TRBJ2-7, with 7 nucleotides matching TRBD1. The CDR3 length is 13 residues. Germline lookup yields CDR1 SGDLS and CDR2 YYNGEE. J was trimmed by 3 bases and V by 4 bases; bases with no gene match: 4. In nucleotides, the CDR3 is TGTGCCAGCAGCCGGGGACAGTTCTACGAGCAGTACTTC. As protein: CASSRGQFYEQYF.

J is TRBJ1-6 and V is TRBV3-1 (or the pseudogene TRBV3-2), with 7 nucleotides matching TRBD1. V trimming: 6 bases; J trimming: 1 base; junction bases outside the gene matches: 15. The CDR3 totals 19 residues. Germline lookup yields CDR1 LGHDT and CDR2 YNNKEL (reference sequence). CDR3 loop: CASSYARPNRGSYNSPLHF. The CDR3, as DNA: TGTGCCAGCAGTTATGCGCGCCCGAACAGGGGATCCTATAATTCACCCCTCCACTTT.

This clone was seen only once. The chain is built from TRBV19 and TRBJ2-7; a weak D match, TRBD2 (6 bases). CDR3 length: 14 residues. The germline V gene has CDR1 LNHDA and CDR2 SQIVND (reference sequence). Trimming pared 6 bases from V and 2 bases from J, leaving 14 bases between. CDR3 residues: CASRRTILTYEQYF. The CDR3 DNA reads TGTGCCAGTAGGCGGACTATCCTTACCTACGAGCAGTACTTC.

The CDR3 sequence: CAWRQAGNSPLHF. The DNA for the CDR3 is TGTGCCTGGAGACAGGCCGGGAATTCACCCCTCCACTTT. The chain employs TRBV30 and TRBJ1-6; possible D gene TRBD1, 5 bases. The ends were cut back, 3 bases at V and 7 bases at J, with 10 bases in the middle. Germline lookup yields CDR1 GTSNPN and CDR2 SVGIG (reference sequence). CDR3 length: 13 amino acids.

The chain recombines TRBV27 with TRBJ1-5; a possible D gene is TRBD1 (6 bases). CDR1 and CDR2 from the germline V gene are MNHEY and SMNVEV (reference sequence). V shed 0 bases and J shed 7 bases, with 10 bases lying between them. The length of the CDR3 is 14 residues. The DNA of the CDR3 is TGTGCCAGCAGTTTATCCGGGGGGCAACAGCCCCAGCATTTT. Amino acids: CASSLSGGQQPQHF.

This chain links TRBV2 with TRBJ1-1; maybe TRBD1 (6 bases). CDR1 SNHLY and CDR2 FYNNEI come from the germline V gene. The V and J ends lost 4 bases and 4 bases respectively, with 13 bases between them. This CDR3 comprises 14 residues. CDR3 DNA sequence: TGTGCCAGCAGTGTCTACAGGGCGGGCACTGAAGCTTTCTTT. Encoded protein: CASSVYRAGTEAFF.

The chain carries TRBV5-1 and TRBJ1-2; 7 nucleotides align to TRBD1. Unmatched junction bases numbered 5, after V lost 4 bases and J lost 5 bases. Germline-derived CDR1 and CDR2 are SGHRS and YFSETQ. The CDR3 contains 13 residues. The CDR3 nucleotides read TGCGCCAGCAGCGGGGTGACAGGGTATGGCTACACCTTC. Its protein is CASSGVTGYGYTF.

The J gene is TRBJ2-7, the V gene TRBV6-5; TRBD1 is a possible D gene (6 bases). Per the germline V gene, CDR1 is MNHEY and CDR2 is SVGAGI. V was trimmed by 5 bases and J by 1 base, leaving 12 bases between them. There are 14 residues in the CDR3. DNA for the CDR3: TGTGCCAGCAGTAGAGGACAGCATTCCTACGAGCAGTACTTC. Translating it yields CASSRGQHSYEQYF.

This clone was found a few times. This rearrangement joins TRBV9 to TRBJ2-1; D is possibly TRBD2 (6 bases). V shed 3 bases and J shed 7 bases, with 11 bases lying between them. The CDR3 has 13 residues. The V gene's germline CDR1 is SGDLS and CDR2 YYNGEE. CDR3 DNA sequence: TGTGCCAGCAGCGCCACTGGGGGGAATGAGCAGTTCTTC. Its translation: CASSATGGNEQFF. The entire variable domain, with the rest obtained from reference TRBV9 and TRBJ2-1, is as follows: DSGVTQTPKHLITATGQRVTLRCSPRSGDLSVYWYQQSLDQGLQFLIQYYNGEERAKGNILERFSAQQFPDLHSELNLSSLELGDSALYFCASSATGGNEQFFGPGTRLTVL.

This chain uses TRBV7-2 with TRBJ1-2, with 9 positions matching TRBD1. The CDR3 runs 15 residues. The V gene end was trimmed by 10 bases and the J gene end by 7 bases; junction bases not matched to a gene: 16. CDR1 and CDR2 from the germline V gene are SGHTA and FQGNSA. CDR3 coding DNA: TGTGCCACCCCCCCGGGACAGGGACCGTTCGGTGGCTACACCTTC. Amino acid sequence: CATPPGQGPFGGYTF.

J is TRBJ1-1 and V is TRBV7-2; the match to TRBD1 covers 7 bases. CDR1 and CDR2 (germline): SGHTA, FQGNSA. Trimming removed 5 bases from V and 10 bases from J; junction bases left unmatched: 7. The CDR3 is 12 residues long. The CDR3 protein is CASSIQTGRAFF. CDR3 coding DNA: TGTGCCAGCAGCATACAGACAGGGAGAGCTTTCTTT.

The chain has TRBV28 and TRBJ1-2; D call uncertain. The V gene's germline CDR1 is MDHEN and CDR2 SYDVKM. The CDR3 is made up of 12 amino acids. Trimming shortened V by 7 bases and J by 6 bases, and 12 bases separated the two germline ends. The CDR3 here is CASNLGVHGYTF. The DNA for the CDR3 is TGTGCCAGCAACCTCGGGGTTCATGGCTACACCTTC.

The rearrangement links TRBV27 to TRBJ1-2; 8 bases agree with TRBD1. J was trimmed by 3 bases and V by 8 bases; bases with no gene match: 2. Germline CDR1 and CDR2: MNHEY and SMNVEV (reference sequence). The length of the CDR3 is 12 residues. The CDR3 loop is CASYRGDYGYTF. DNA of the CDR3: TGTGCCAGCTACAGGGGGGACTATGGCTACACCTTC.

In the case of this clone: The sample contains more than one DNA sequence encoding this CDR3. J is TRBJ2-5 and V is TRBV7-2, with a weak D call TRBD2 (6 bases). CDR3 length: 14 residues. The V gene's germline CDR1 is SGHTA and CDR2 FQGNSA. V was cut by 1 base and J by 5 bases, with 11 bases left in between. CDR3 sequence reads: CASSLVRGRETQYF. The CDR3 bases are TGTGCCAGCAGCTTAGTGCGGGGCAGGGAGACCCAGTACTTC.

The rearrangement joins TRBV13 to TRBJ1-1; possible D gene TRBD1, 5 bases. The V gene lost 0 bases and the J gene lost 5 bases, with 7 bases spanning the gap. Germline V CDR1 and CDR2: PRHDT, FYEKMQ (reference sequence). CDR3 length equals 13 residues. CDR3 bases: TGTGCCAGCAGCTTAGGGAAGGGGACTGAAGCTTTCTTT. Amino acids: CASSLGKGTEAFF.

The chain combines TRBV6-5 with TRBJ1-2; 11 positions agree with TRBD1. This CDR3 comprises 15 residues. V lost 5 bases, J lost 4 bases, and 6 bases stayed unmatched. In germline, CDR1 is MNHEY, CDR2 SVGAGI. The DNA for the CDR3 is TGTGCCAGCAGTCCTAGGACAGGGGGCAGCTATGGCTACACCTTC. The encoded protein is CASSPRTGGSYGYTF.

The J gene is TRBJ1-2, the V gene TRBV27, with 8 bases that match TRBD1. CDR3 length equals 13 residues. Losses at the gene ends were 5 bases for V and 8 bases for J; bases not matched to a gene: 7. CDR1 MNHEY and CDR2 SMNVEV come from the germline V gene (reference sequence). The CDR3 nucleotides are TGTGCCAGCAGTCCCCAGGGGGCGGAGGGCTACACCTTC. Translated: CASSPQGAEGYTF.

The chain is built from TRBV5-6 and TRBJ2-5; perhaps TRBD1 as D (6 bases). Trimming removed 0 bases from V and 4 bases from J, with 16 bases in between. Germline lookup yields CDR1 SGHDT and CDR2 YYEEEE. This CDR3 is 16 amino acids long. CDR3 amino acids: CASSLALGRGVETQYF. CDR3 DNA sequence: TGTGCCAGCAGCTTGGCTTTGGGCAGGGGAGTAGAGACCCAGTACTTC.

The chain links TRBV4-1 to TRBJ1-5, with D tentatively TRBD1 (6 bases). The CDR3 has 16 residues. The V end lost 4 bases, the J end lost 0 bases, and 13 bases lay between the germline ends. Germline CDR1 and CDR2: MGHRA and YSYEKL. The CDR3 here is CASSLNTGYSNQPQHF. The CDR3 DNA sequence: TGCGCCAGCAGCCTCAATACAGGGTATAGCAATCAGCCCCAGCATTTT.

V is TRBV9 and J is TRBJ1-2; TRBD1 is a possible D gene (6 bases). Deletions cut 4 bases from V and 8 bases from J, with 18 bases between. CDR1 SGDLS and CDR2 YYNGEE come from the germline V gene. The CDR3 sequence is 14 residues long. Here the CDR3 reads CASSPQQTGGGYTF. CDR3 DNA: TGTGCCAGCAGCCCACAACAGACAGGCGGCGGCTACACCTTC.

J is TRBJ2-1 and V is TRBV24-1; 8 positions agree with TRBD2. V dropped 0 bases and J dropped 6; count of bases not matched to a gene: 6. The CDR3 totals 16 residues. CDR1 is KGHDR and CDR2 is SFDVKD in the germline V gene. CDR3 loop: CATSDLWTGGPNEQFF. In DNA form, the CDR3 reads TGTGCCACCAGTGATTTGTGGACGGGGGGGCCCAATGAGCAGTTCTTC.

J is TRBJ1-3 and V is TRBV7-8, with TRBD1 matching 9 bases. V shed 8 bases, J shed 0 bases, and the junction held 5 bases outside the gene matches. Germline loops: CDR1 SGHVS, CDR2 FQNEAQ. The CDR3 spans 15 residues. CDR3 in DNA: TGTGCCAGCCTGAAGGGACAGGGCTCTGGAAACACCATATATTTT. This translates into CASLKGQGSGNTIYF.

The V call is TRBV5-1, the J call TRBJ2-7; TRBD1 agrees at 8 bases. The CDR3 is 14 amino acids. J was trimmed by 2 bases and V by 4 bases; bases with no gene match: 5. The germline V gene has CDR1 SGHRS and CDR2 YFSETQ. This CDR3 is CASSPDRGTYEQYF. CDR3 coding DNA: TGCGCCAGCAGCCCCGACAGGGGCACCTACGAGCAGTACTTC.

The V gene is TRBV12-3 or TRBV12-4, the J gene TRBJ2-7, with a weak D call TRBD1 (5 bases). This CDR3 contains 12 residues. The germline V and J ends were trimmed by 6 bases and 4 bases, with 10 bases remaining between them. The CDR3 protein is CASREDRYEQYF. The CDR3 DNA follows: TGTGCCAGCAGGGAAGACAGATACGAGCAGTACTTC.

Written as DNA, the CDR3 is TGTGCCAGCAGCTTAGCCGGCCAGGCCTATGGCTACACCTTC. As protein: CASSLAGQAYGYTF. This sequence joins TRBV7-9 and TRBJ1-2; no firm D call. V lost 0 bases, J lost 4 bases, and 9 bases lay in between. Germline values: CDR1 SEHNR, CDR2 FQNEAQ (reference sequence). This CDR3 spans 14 amino acids.

CDR3 sequence: CASSWTGGTSGSYNEQFF. The CDR3 DNA sequence: TGCGCCAGCAGCTGGACAGGGGGGACTAGCGGGTCCTACAATGAGCAGTTCTTC. This rearrangement joins TRBV5-1 to TRBJ2-1; 12 bases line up with TRBD2. The trim removed 3 bases at V and 1 base at J, leaving 8 bases unmatched. CDR3 length: 18 residues. CDR1 is SGHRS, CDR2 YFSETQ, per germline.

The chain employs TRBV6-5 and TRBJ2-2; 7 positions agree with TRBD2. The CDR3 loop spans 14 amino acids. After removal of 11 bases from V and 3 bases from J, the junction contained 9 bases not matched to a gene. Germline lookup yields CDR1 MNHEY and CDR2 SVGAGI. CDR3 protein: CAVHSGEDTGELFF. The CDR3 DNA reads as TGTGCCGTTCACAGCGGGGAGGACACCGGGGAGCTGTTTTTT.

The chain employs TRBV7-3 and TRBJ1-3; TRBD1 is a possible D gene (5 bases). The CDR3 is 12 residues long. The germline gives CDR1 SGHTA, CDR2 FQGTGA. V lost 5 bases and J lost 9, with 11 bases in between. CDR3 in DNA: TGTGCCAGCAGCCGCACCGGGGGCACCATATATTTT. It is translated as CASSRTGGTIYF.

V gene TRBV19 combines with J gene TRBJ2-3, with TRBD2 matching 9 bases. This CDR3 is 15 amino acids long. Trimming cost V 3 bases and J 4 bases; bases outside gene matches: 5. Per germline, CDR1 LNHDA and CDR2 SQIVND (reference sequence). CDR3 amino acids: CASSIGGLASDTQYF. The CDR3 coding sequence is TGTGCCAGTAGTATTGGGGGACTAGCATCAGATACGCAGTATTTT.